The clone carrying this T cell receptor (beta chain) was counted only a few times. The data are from a study of control samples from healthy donors and cancer patients. CDR1 and CDR2 (germline): MNHNY, SVGAGI (reference sequence). CDR3 length: 15 residues. V was shortened by 7 bases and J by 4 bases, with 19 bases between the two germline ends. The data were produced by immunoSEQ multiplex PCR, yet TCRdb's version contains in-frame clones alone and is incomplete. The table shows around 110,000 clones, with 93% occurring only once. This sequence was found in a man aged 25-45 years in good health. The genes are TRBV6-6 and TRBJ1-1, with D maybe TRBD1 (5 bases). Sequenced sample: blood. In nucleotides, the CDR3 is TGTGCCAGCAACGCACCGGGGGTTGGGAGCACTGAAGCTTTCTTT. Encoded protein: CASNAPGVGSTEAFF.